This T cell receptor beta chain derives from a study of blood T cell repertoires in COVID-19. Study-wide background: Samples came from the United States, Italy and Spain, spanning acute and convalescent COVID-19.

Only in-frame clones appear in the TCRdb table, and some are missing; sequencing was by immunoSEQ multiplex PCR. The sample includes some 150,000 clones, more than 75% of them seen just once. Between the trimmed V and J ends, which lost 1 base and 7 bases, there was a span of 13 bases. Germline V lookup: CDR1 LNHDA, CDR2 SQIVND (reference sequence). This CDR3 has 15 amino acids. What was sequenced was peripheral blood. The clonotype was recovered from a woman in her fifties or sixties with acute or convalescent COVID-19. The chain combines TRBV19 with TRBJ1-4; tentative D call: TRBD1 (6 bases). CDR3 bases: TGTGCCAGTAGTATAGTTTCACAGGGTAGTGAAAAACTGTTTTTT. It translates to CASSIVSQGSEKLFF.